This record covers a single T cell receptor beta chain. This record belongs to a study of blood T cell repertoires in COVID-19. Using immunoSEQ multiplex PCR, the repertoire was profiled, and TCRdb retains in-frame clones only, with some absent. The table includes about 180,000 clones, roughly 82% detected once. The germline V gene encodes CDR1 WNHNN and CDR2 SYGVQD (reference sequence). This CDR3 contains 13 residues. Deletions cut 4 bases from V and 1 base from J, with 7 bases between. The chain has TRBV10-1 and TRBJ1-1; D ambiguous. Material for sequencing was PBMCs or T cells enriched from blood (not recorded which). The sequence came from a man aged 50 to 60 who had recovered from COVID-19. The CDR3 here is CASSVSENTEAFF. In DNA form, the CDR3 reads TGCGCCAGCAGTGTATCAGAGAACACTGAAGCTTTCTTT.